This is a list of T cell receptor beta chains from one sample in a study of blood T cell repertoires in COVID-19. Clones were sequenced by immunoSEQ multiplex PCR, and TCRdb holds only the in-frame ones, with some missing. This repertoire shows fewer than 200,000 clones, around 93% found once; its top ten account for 4.8%. Sequencing used peripheral blood. The receptors originated from a man in his thirties or forties with COVID-19, enrolled during active disease. Each CDR3 is given without its conserved first and last residue. Each record gives: V gene, CDR3 protein.

>TRBV9
ASSGRQGLNIQY
>TRBV11-2
ASSLVASNNEQF
>TRBV19
ASRVGLTYGYT
>TRBV7-3
ASSPRQGAPNTGELF
>TRBV19
ASTSLGSQNPGQF
>TRBV18
ASSPTGDRVDNEQF
>TRBV7-9
ASSTRDSYLNTGELF
>TRBV27
ADKGGFVEKLF
>TRBV27
ASSLRGASGFSYEQY
>TRBV5-4
ASSLEGGPSTDTQY
>TRBV6-5
ASSYSRVSGYGYT